The rows below give T cell receptor beta chains drawn from one sample of a study of PD-L1 blockade in urothelial cancer. Assay: immunoSEQ multiplex PCR; the TCRdb copy retains only in-frame clones and omits some. Of 70,000 to 75,000 clones listed, 85% to 90% are singletons. Sequencing was performed on PBMCs, taken around atezolizumab (anti-PD-L1) treatment. These receptors were taken from a man between 60 and 70 years old with urothelial cancer. CDR3s include the opening cysteine and the closing phenylalanine or tryptophan. The order of the fields is CDR3 length, clone size, J gene, V gene, D gene, CDR3 DNA, CDR3 protein. A D gene is named only where the DNA matches it firmly. Size tells how often a clone was seen (once, few, many) or the class of an expanded clone, and some rows leave it out.

14 | once | TRBJ1-5 | TRBV7-2 | . | TGTGCCAGCAGCTCGAGCAATTGGGCCCCACCCCAGCATTTT | CASSSSNWAPPQHF
12 | . | TRBJ2-1 | TRBV18 | . | TGTGCCAGCTCACCGACCCGGGGTGAGCAGTTCTTC | CASSPTRGEQFF
14 | . | TRBJ2-7 | TRBV30 | TRBD1 | TGTGCCTGGAGTGGGACAGGGGGCCACTACGAGCAGTACTTC | CAWSGTGGHYEQYF
12 | . | TRBJ2-7 | TRBV19 | . | TGTGCCAGTAGCACAGGGTTCAGCGAGCAGTACTTC | CASSTGFSEQYF
15 | . | TRBJ1-6 | TRBV10-2 | . | TGCGCCAGCAGTGATACATCCCGGGGTAATTCACCCCTCCACTTT | CASSDTSRGNSPLHF
16 | . | TRBJ1-3 | TRBV4-2 | . | TGTGCCAGCAGCCAAGTCCCGGGAGGCACTGGAAACACCATATATTTT | CASSQVPGGTGNTIYF
16 | . | TRBJ2-3 | TRBV7-2 | TRBD2 | TGTGCCAGCAGCTCGACGACTAGCGGATATCTAGATACGCAGTATTTT | CASSSTTSGYLDTQYF
12 | . | TRBJ2-7 | TRBV5-1 | . | TGCGCCAGCAGCTCCGAGGTCTACGAGCAGTACTTC | CASSSEVYEQYF
16 | . | TRBJ1-1 | TRBV7-2 | TRBD1 | TGTGCCAGCAGCCCCGGACAGGTGGGCAGTTGGACTGAAGCTTTCTTT | CASSPGQVGSWTEAFF
12 | . | TRBJ2-3 | TRBV5-1 | . | TGCGCCAGCAGCTTGGCGGGAGATACGCAGTATTTT | CASSLAGDTQYF
15 | . | TRBJ2-1 | TRBV5-4 | TRBD2 | TGTGCCAGCAGCCCCGGGACTAGCGGGTTAAATGAGCAGTTCTTC | CASSPGTSGLNEQFF
15 | few | TRBJ2-2 | TRBV2 | . | TGTGCCAGCAAGCAGGCAGGGCAGAACACCGGGGAGCTGTTTTTT | CASKQAGQNTGELFF
16 | few | TRBJ1-4 | TRBV18 | TRBD1 | TGTGCCAGCTCACAGAGGACCGGGACAGGGTCTGAAAAACTGTTTTTT | CASSQRTGTGSEKLFF
18 | . | TRBJ2-1 | TRBV5-6 | TRBD2 | TGTGCCAGCAGCTTGGCCGGTTCTCTAGCGGGACTTTCCAATGAGCAGTTCTTC | CASSLAGSLAGLSNEQFF
15 | . | TRBJ2-3 | TRBV7-2 | . | TGTGCCAGCAGCTTAAGAGCGGAAAGCACAGATACGCAGTATTTT | CASSLRAESTDTQYF
16 | . | TRBJ2-1 | TRBV30 | TRBD1 | TGTGCCTGGAGTTCTTCCGGGACAGGGTTTTATAATGAGCAGTTCTTC | CAWSSSGTGFYNEQFF
14 | . | TRBJ1-6 | TRBV5-1 | . | TGCGCCAGCAGTCAAGACAGGTATAATTCACCCCTCCACTTT | CASSQDRYNSPLHF
16 | . | TRBJ2-7 | TRBV27 | TRBD2 | TGTGCCAGCAGCCTCCTCGGGACTAGCGGGAGCTGGGAGCAGTACTTC | CASSLLGTSGSWEQYF
17 | . | TRBJ2-7 | TRBV7-6 | . | TGTGCCAGCAGCTTAGGGACTCTAGCGAGTGTTCGGGAGGAGCAGTACTTC | CASSLGTLASVREEQYF
15 | . | TRBJ2-7 | TRBV5-5 | TRBD1 | TGTGCCAGCAGCTTGTCAGGGGGCAACTCCTACGAGCAGTACTTC | CASSLSGGNSYEQYF
14 | . | TRBJ1-6 | TRBV6-5 | TRBD1 | TGTGCCAGCAGTACGACAGGGTCGGATTCACCCCTCCACTTT | CASSTTGSDSPLHF
16 | few | TRBJ1-3 | TRBV5-4 | TRBD1 | TGTGCCAGCAGCCGGGGACAGGGAAACTCTGGAAACACCATATATTTT | CASSRGQGNSGNTIYF
11 | . | TRBJ1-2 | TRBV2 | . | TGTGCACAGGGAGGGGTTCTTGGCTACACCTTC | CAQGGVLGYTF
16 | . | TRBJ2-3 | TRBV18 | TRBD1 | TGTGCCAGCTCACCGGGACAGGGGAGGGGCACAGATACGCAGTATTTT | CASSPGQGRGTDTQYF
14 | . | TRBJ1-5 | TRBV7-3 | . | TGTGCCAGCAGCCCAGACGGGCGGGGGCAGCCCCAGCATTTT | CASSPDGRGQPQHF
15 | . | TRBJ1-1 | TRBV4-2 | TRBD1 | TGTGCCAGCAGCCAATTCGACAGGGATAACACTGAAGCTTTCTTT | CASSQFDRDNTEAFF
14 | . | TRBJ1-1 | TRBV29-1 | . | TGCAGCGTTGAGGCGAGGTATTCGAACACTGAAGCTTTCTTT | CSVEARYSNTEAFF